The 19 T cell receptor beta chains given below trace back to one sample, sequenced in a study of CD8+ T cells in alopecia areata. Following RNA extraction, reverse transcription yielded cDNA that acted as the sequencing template. Produced via immunoSEQ multiplex PCR; TCRdb's table is partial and in-frame only. The repertoire consists of some 45,000 clones, with around 90% occurring once and the leading ten covering approximately 17%. The treatment denotes: oral pan-JAK inhibitor, 5-10 mg twice daily. The source was CD8+ T cells sorted from blood, collected at week 24, from a patient treated with tofacitinib. The receptors stem from a human donor with alopecia areata.

The J gene is TRBJ2-3, the V gene TRBV2; 10 positions agree with TRBD2. CDR3 size: 16 residues. V gave up 7 bases and J gave up 0 bases; unmatched junction bases: 7. CDR1 is SNHLY, CDR2 FYNNEI, per germline. CDR3 in amino acids: CASNLSGGLSTDTQYF. For the CDR3, the DNA is TGTGCCAGCAACCTTAGCGGGGGGCTAAGCACAGATACGCAGTATTTT.

The chain combines TRBV27 with TRBJ2-5, with no clear D. TRBJ2-7 explains the end of the DNA better; the J call may be wrong. This CDR3 has 13 amino acids. Looked up from germline, CDR1 is MNHEY and CDR2 is SMNVEV (reference sequence). The DNA for the CDR3 is TGTGCCAGCAGTTTTAACAGTTTGGGCGAGCAGTACTTC. Its translation: CASSFNSLGEQYF.

V is TRBV10-3 and J is TRBJ2-7; the D call may be TRBD1 or TRBD2 (5 bases each). The CDR3 consists of 15 residues. With 2 bases removed from V and 6 bases from J, the gap between germline ends came to 17 bases. Germline CDR1 is ENHRY and CDR2 is SYGVKD. CDR3 sequence: CAISEPQFDGTEQYF. In DNA, the CDR3 is TGTGCCATCAGTGAGCCCCAATTCGATGGGACCGAGCAGTACTTC.

The chain links TRBV7-9 to TRBJ2-7; D remains unclear. This CDR3 has 13 residues. CDR1 SEHNR and CDR2 FQNEAQ come from the germline V gene (reference sequence). Trimming left V 5 bases short and J 0 bases short, with 8 bases between. In DNA, the CDR3 is TGTGCCAGCAGCCCAGTGAGCTCCTACGAGCAGTACTTC. As protein: CASSPVSSYEQYF. Looking up the rest from reference TRBV7-9 and TRBJ2-7 gives the full variable domain: DTGVSQNPRHKITKRGQNVTFRCDPISEHNRLYWYRQTLGQGPEFLTYFQNEAQLEKSRLLSDRFSAERPKGSFSTLEIQRTEQGDSAMYLCASSPVSSYEQYFGPGTRLTVT.

The J gene is TRBJ2-2, the V gene TRBV7-9; D call uncertain. V lost 5 bases, J lost 9 bases, and 7 bases lay in between. This CDR3 region has 11 residues. CDR1 is SEHNR and CDR2 is FQNEAQ in the germline V gene (reference sequence). CDR3 loop: CASSHERELFF. CDR3 sequence (DNA): TGTGCCAGCAGCCACGAAAGGGAGCTGTTTTTT.

This chain uses TRBV30 with TRBJ2-7, with 8 bases identical to TRBD1. Per the germline V gene, CDR1 is GTSNPN and CDR2 is SVGIG (reference sequence). V lost 8 bases and J lost 1; bases outside the gene matches: 4. CDR3 size: 12 residues. CDR3: CASDRGSYEQYF. The CDR3 region has the DNA TGTGCCAGCGACAGGGGATCCTACGAGCAGTACTTC.

The table lists this clone with a count of one. The chain joins TRBV4-1 to TRBJ2-2; no clear D. This CDR3 is built from 14 residues. With 0 bases removed from V and 7 bases from J, the gap between germline ends came to 9 bases. Germline loops: CDR1 MGHRA, CDR2 YSYEKL. The CDR3 bases are TGCGCCAGCAGCCAAGATTTGGCATTCGGGGAGCTGTTTTTT. Protein: CASSQDLAFGELFF.

This chain uses TRBV29-1 with TRBJ2-7; D is perhaps TRBD1 (5 bases). In germline, CDR1 is SQVTM, CDR2 ANQGSEA. V shed 4 bases and J shed 7 bases, with 23 bases lying between them. The CDR3 contains 15 residues. The CDR3 region is CSVVTPGQPAGEQYF. As DNA, the CDR3 is TGCAGCGTTGTTACCCCAGGACAACCTGCAGGAGAGCAGTACTTC.

V gene TRBV7-9 combines with J gene TRBJ2-6; D unclear. Germline V gene lookup returns CDR1 SEHNR and CDR2 FQNEAQ (reference sequence). The CDR3 contains 14 residues. Between the trimmed V and J ends, which lost 4 bases and 3 bases, there was a span of 7 bases. The CDR3 is CASSSLNGANVLTF. Written as DNA, the CDR3 is TGTGCCAGCAGCTCGCTCAATGGGGCCAACGTCCTGACTTTC.

The V and J genes are TRBV6-5 and TRBJ2-7, with D tentatively TRBD1 or TRBD2 (6 bases each). This CDR3 region has 16 residues. Germline V gene sequence: CDR1 MNHEY, CDR2 SVGAGI. Trimming shortened V by 2 bases and J by 0 bases, and 14 bases separated the two germline ends. The chain's CDR3 is CASSYVGGLVSYEQYF. CDR3 DNA: TGTGCCAGCAGTTACGTAGGGGGGCTCGTCTCCTACGAGCAGTACTTC.

The chain is built from TRBV28 and TRBJ2-7; TRBD2 matches 9 bases. Germline V CDR1 and CDR2: MDHEN, SYDVKM. The CDR3 is made up of 15 amino acids. Trimming at V came to 5 bases and at J to 7 bases, leaving 12 bases not matched to a gene. The CDR3 here is CASSRPGLAFVEQYF. In DNA, the CDR3 is TGTGCCAGCAGTCGACCGGGACTAGCATTCGTGGAGCAGTACTTC.

V and J are TRBV27 and TRBJ2-1, with 10 nucleotides matching TRBD2. The V segment lost 3 bases and the J segment 7 bases; nucleotides outside the gene matches: 3. Looked up from germline, CDR1 is MNHEY and CDR2 is SMNVEV (reference sequence). This CDR3 has 14 residues. CDR3 residues: CASSFSGGFNEQFF. CDR3 bases: TGTGCCAGCAGTTTTAGCGGGGGGTTTAATGAGCAGTTCTTC.

The chain combines TRBV30 with TRBJ1-5, with D possibly matching TRBD1 (5 bases). This CDR3 contains 15 residues. The germline V gene has CDR1 GTSNPN and CDR2 SVGIG (reference sequence). V lost 2 bases, J lost 4 bases, and 15 bases lay in between. The CDR3 region is CAWSTGDGLNQPQHF. Here the CDR3 DNA reads TGTGCCTGGAGTACCGGGGACGGCCTAAATCAGCCCCAGCATTTT. Looking up the rest from reference TRBV30 and TRBJ1-5 gives the full variable domain: SQTIHQWPATLVQPVGSPLSLECTVEGTSNPNLYWYRQAAGRGLQLLFYSVGIGQISSEVPQNLSASRPQDRQFILSSKKLLLSDSGFYLCAWSTGDGLNQPQHFGDGTRLSIL.

The rearrangement links TRBV30 to TRBJ2-1; a possible D gene is TRBD2 (6 bases). There are 16 residues in the CDR3. The germline V and J ends were trimmed by 2 bases and 0 bases, with 14 bases remaining between them. Looked up from germline, CDR1 is GTSNPN and CDR2 is SVGIG (reference sequence). Here the CDR3 reads CAWSSGTSTSYNEQFF. The CDR3 DNA follows: TGTGCCTGGAGTAGTGGGACTTCGACCTCCTACAATGAGCAGTTCTTC.

This chain connects TRBV7-6 to TRBJ2-3; a weak D match, TRBD2 (6 bases). CDR3 length: 15 amino acids. V was clipped by 2 bases and J by 2 bases, with 11 bases between them. Germline V gene lookup returns CDR1 SGHVS and CDR2 FNYEAQ. In DNA form, the CDR3 reads TGTGCCAGCAGCTTAAGCCCGGGGGTCACAGATACGCAGTATTTT. Protein sequence: CASSLSPGVTDTQYF.

The rearrangement links TRBV9 to TRBJ2-5; 11 positions match TRBD2. This CDR3 comprises 17 residues. The germline gives CDR1 SGDLS, CDR2 YYNGEE. With V trimmed by 4 bases and J by 1 base, 9 bases remained unmatched. The CDR3 coding sequence is TGTGCCAGCAGCTCGGGACTAGCGGAGCCCTTCCAAGAGACCCAGTACTTC. It yields the protein CASSSGLAEPFQETQYF.

The V gene is TRBV19, the J gene TRBJ2-2; the D gene is possibly TRBD1 (5 bases). Trimming pared 4 bases from V and 2 bases from J, leaving 20 bases between. The CDR3 is 18 residues long. CDR1 is LNHDA, CDR2 SQIVND, per germline (reference sequence). In DNA form, the CDR3 reads TGTGCCAGTAGTACCCCCACACAGGATTACTCAAACACCGGGGAGCTGTTTTTT. Its translation: CASSTPTQDYSNTGELFF. Full variable domain (outside the CDR3, taken from reference TRBV19 and TRBJ2-2): DGGITQSPKYLFRKEGQNVTLSCEQNLNHDAMYWYRQDPGQGLRLIYYSQIVNDFQKGDIAEGYSVSREKKESFPLTVTSAQKNPTAFYLCASSTPTQDYSNTGELFFGEGSRLTVL.

The chain uses TRBV7-2 and TRBJ2-3, with 8 bases identical to TRBD1. Germline V lookup: CDR1 SGHTA, CDR2 FQGNSA. The CDR3 runs 17 residues. With 1 base clipped from V and 6 bases from J, the junction kept 12 bases outside the gene matches. The CDR3 loop is CASSLVFPGGFRDTQYF. The CDR3 DNA follows: TGTGCCAGCAGCTTAGTTTTCCCAGGGGGCTTCCGGGATACGCAGTATTTT.

The chain carries TRBV25-1 and TRBJ2-1, with D perhaps TRBD1 (6 bases). Germline CDR1 reads MGHDK; CDR2 reads SYGVNS. With 8 bases removed from V and 8 bases from J, the gap between germline ends came to 16 bases. The CDR3 consists of 13 residues. The CDR3 sequence: CASESDSNHEQFF. In nucleotides, the CDR3 is TGTGCCAGCGAATCGGACAGTAACCATGAGCAGTTCTTC.